This TCR beta chain was identified in a study of patients with pleural tuberculosis. This clonotype has a count of ten or more. TCRdb used MiXCR to reprocess the reads, holding one entry per CDR3 protein. The sample consists of around 54,000 distinct CDR3 sequences, under 8.5% of them appearing once. The CDR3 sequence is 15 residues long. Trimming took 1 base from V and 7 from J; bases not matched to a gene: 3. Looked up from germline, CDR1 is SGHTA and CDR2 is FQGNSA. This chain connects TRBV7-2 to TRBJ2-1; 11 positions agree with TRBD2. The receptor's source is a human donor with pleural tuberculosis. As DNA, the CDR3 is TGTGCCAGCAGCTTAGGGCTAGCGGGAGGAAATGAGCAGTTCTTC. Its translation is CASSLGLAGGNEQFF.